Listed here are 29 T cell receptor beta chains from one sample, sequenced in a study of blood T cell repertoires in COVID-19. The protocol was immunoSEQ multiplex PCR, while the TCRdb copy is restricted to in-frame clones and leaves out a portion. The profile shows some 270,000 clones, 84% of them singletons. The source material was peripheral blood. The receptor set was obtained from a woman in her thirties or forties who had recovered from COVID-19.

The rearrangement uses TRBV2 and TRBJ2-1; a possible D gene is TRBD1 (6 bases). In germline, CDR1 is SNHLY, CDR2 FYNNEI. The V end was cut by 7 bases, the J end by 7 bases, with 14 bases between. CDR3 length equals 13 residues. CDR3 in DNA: TGTGCCAGCAAGCGGACAGAGGGGAATGAGCAGTTCTTC. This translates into CASKRTEGNEQFF. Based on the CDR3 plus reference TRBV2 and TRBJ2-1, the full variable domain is EPEVTQTPSHQVTQMGQEVILRCVPISNHLYFYWYRQILGQKVEFLVSFYNNEISEKSEIFDDQFSVERPDGSNFTLKIRSTKLEDSAMYFCASKRTEGNEQFFGPGTRLTVL.

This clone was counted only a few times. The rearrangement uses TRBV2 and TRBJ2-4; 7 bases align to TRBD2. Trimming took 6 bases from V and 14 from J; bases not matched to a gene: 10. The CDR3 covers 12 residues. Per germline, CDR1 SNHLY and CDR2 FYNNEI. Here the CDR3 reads CASSPQKGGEYF. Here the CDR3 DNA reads TGTGCCAGCAGCCCTCAGAAGGGAGGGGAGTACTTC. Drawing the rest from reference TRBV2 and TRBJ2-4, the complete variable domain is EPEVTQTPSHQVTQMGQEVILRCVPISNHLYFYWYRQILGQKVEFLVSFYNNEISEKSEIFDDQFSVERPDGSNFTLKIRSTKLEDSAMYFCASSPQKGGEYFGAGTRLSVL.

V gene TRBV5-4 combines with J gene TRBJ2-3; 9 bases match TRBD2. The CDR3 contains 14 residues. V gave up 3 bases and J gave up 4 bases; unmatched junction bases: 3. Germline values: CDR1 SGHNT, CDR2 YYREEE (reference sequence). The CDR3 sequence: CASSWGLAADTQYF. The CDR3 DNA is TGTGCCAGCAGCTGGGGACTAGCAGCAGATACGCAGTATTTT.

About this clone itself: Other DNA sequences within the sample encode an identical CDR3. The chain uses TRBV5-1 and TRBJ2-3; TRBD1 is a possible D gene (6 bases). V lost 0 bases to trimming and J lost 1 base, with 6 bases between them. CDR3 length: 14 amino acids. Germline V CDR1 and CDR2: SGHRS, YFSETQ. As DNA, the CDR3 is TGCGCCAGCAGCTTGGAGGGGGGCACAGATACGCAGTATTTT. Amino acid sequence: CASSLEGGTDTQYF.

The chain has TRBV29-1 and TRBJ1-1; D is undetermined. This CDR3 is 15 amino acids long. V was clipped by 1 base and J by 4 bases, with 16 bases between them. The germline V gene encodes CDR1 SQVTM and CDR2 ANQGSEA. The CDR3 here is CSVEGFGLGSTEAFF. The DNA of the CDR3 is TGCAGCGTTGAAGGGTTCGGATTAGGGAGCACTGAAGCTTTCTTT.

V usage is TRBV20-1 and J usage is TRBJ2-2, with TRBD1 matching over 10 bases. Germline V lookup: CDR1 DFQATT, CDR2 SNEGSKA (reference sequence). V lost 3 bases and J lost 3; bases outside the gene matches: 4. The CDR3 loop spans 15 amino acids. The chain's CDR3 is CSASGTGAYTGELFF. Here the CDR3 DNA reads TGCAGTGCTAGTGGGACAGGGGCTTACACCGGGGAGCTGTTTTTT.

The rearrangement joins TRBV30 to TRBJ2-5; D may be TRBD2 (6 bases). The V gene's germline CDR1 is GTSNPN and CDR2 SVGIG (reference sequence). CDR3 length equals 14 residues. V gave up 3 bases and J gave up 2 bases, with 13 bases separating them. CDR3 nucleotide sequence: TGTGCCTGGAGACCAAGACTAGGTCAAGAGACCCAGTACTTC. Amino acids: CAWRPRLGQETQYF. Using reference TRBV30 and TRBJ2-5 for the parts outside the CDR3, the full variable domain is SQTIHQWPATLVQPVGSPLSLECTVEGTSNPNLYWYRQAAGRGLQLLFYSVGIGQISSEVPQNLSASRPQDRQFILSSKKLLLSDSGFYLCAWRPRLGQETQYFGPGTRLLVL.

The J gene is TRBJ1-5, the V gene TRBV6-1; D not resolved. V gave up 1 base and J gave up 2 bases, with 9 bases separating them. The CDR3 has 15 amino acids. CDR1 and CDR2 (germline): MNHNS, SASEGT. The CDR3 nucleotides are TGTGCCAGCAGTGAAGAGGCAGGCGGCAATCAGCCCCAGCATTTT. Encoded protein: CASSEEAGGNQPQHF.

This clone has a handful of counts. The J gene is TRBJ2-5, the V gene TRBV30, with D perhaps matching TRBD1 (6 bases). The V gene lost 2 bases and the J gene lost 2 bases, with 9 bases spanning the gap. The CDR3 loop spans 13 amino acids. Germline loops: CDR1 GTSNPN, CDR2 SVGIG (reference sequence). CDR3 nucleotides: TGTGCCTGGAGTACGGACAGTCAAGAGACCCAGTACTTC. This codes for CAWSTDSQETQYF.

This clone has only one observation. The CDR3 reads CASSRDRGLDEQYF. CDR3 coding DNA: TGTGCCAGCAGCCGGGACAGGGGGCTCGACGAGCAGTACTTC. The J gene is TRBJ2-7, the V gene TRBV5-6; 12 bases align to TRBD1. Germline CDR1 is SGHDT and CDR2 is YYEEEE. The CDR3 runs to 14 residues. Germline trimming cut 4 bases from V and 5 bases from J; bases unmatched to any gene: 4. Variable domain in full (rest from reference TRBV5-6 and TRBJ2-7): DAGVTQSPTHLIKTRGQQVTLRCSPKSGHDTVSWYQQALGQGPQFIFQYYEEEERQRGNFPDRFSGHQFPNYSSELNVNALLLGDSALYLCASSRDRGLDEQYFGPGTRLTVT.

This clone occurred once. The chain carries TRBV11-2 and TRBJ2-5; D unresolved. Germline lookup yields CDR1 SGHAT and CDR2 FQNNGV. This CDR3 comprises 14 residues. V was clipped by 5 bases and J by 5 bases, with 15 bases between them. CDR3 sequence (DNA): TGTGCCAGCAGCCCGCAAACTACGTCGGAGACCCAGTACTTC. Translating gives CASSPQTTSETQYF.

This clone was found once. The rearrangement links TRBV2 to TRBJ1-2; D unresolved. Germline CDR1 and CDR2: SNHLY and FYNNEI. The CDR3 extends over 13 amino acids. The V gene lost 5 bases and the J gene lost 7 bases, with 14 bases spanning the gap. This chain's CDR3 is CASSSGEVRGYTF. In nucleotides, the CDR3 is TGTGCCAGCAGTTCGGGTGAGGTTCGTGGCTACACCTTC.

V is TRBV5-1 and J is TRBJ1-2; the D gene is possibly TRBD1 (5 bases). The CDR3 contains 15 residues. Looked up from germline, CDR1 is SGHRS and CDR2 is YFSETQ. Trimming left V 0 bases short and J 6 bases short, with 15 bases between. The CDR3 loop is CASSLDLGRADGYTF. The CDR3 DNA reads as TGCGCCAGCAGCTTGGATCTTGGCAGGGCGGATGGCTACACCTTC.

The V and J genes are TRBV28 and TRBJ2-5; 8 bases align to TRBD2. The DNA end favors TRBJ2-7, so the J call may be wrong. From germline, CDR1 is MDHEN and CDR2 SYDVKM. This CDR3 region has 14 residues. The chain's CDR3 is CASSSGGALYEQYF. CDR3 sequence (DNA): TGTGCCAGCAGTAGCGGGGGAGCCCTATACGAGCAGTACTTC.

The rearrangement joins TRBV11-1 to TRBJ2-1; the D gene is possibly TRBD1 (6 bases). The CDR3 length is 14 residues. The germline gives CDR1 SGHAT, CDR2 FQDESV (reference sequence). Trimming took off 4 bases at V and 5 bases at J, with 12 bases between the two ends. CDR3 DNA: TGTGCCAGCAGCTCACGACAGGACAACAATGAGCAGTTCTTC. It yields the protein CASSSRQDNNEQFF. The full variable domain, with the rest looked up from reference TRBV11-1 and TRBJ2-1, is EAEVAQSPRYKITEKSQAVAFWCDPISGHATLYWYRQILGQGPELLVQFQDESVVDDSQLPKDRFSAERLKGVDSTLKIQPAELGDSAMYLCASSSRQDNNEQFFGPGTRLTVL.

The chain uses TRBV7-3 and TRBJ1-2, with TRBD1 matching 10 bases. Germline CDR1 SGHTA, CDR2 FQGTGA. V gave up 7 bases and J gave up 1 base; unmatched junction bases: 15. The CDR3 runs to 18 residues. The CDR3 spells CASTIPRDRGLYNYGYTF. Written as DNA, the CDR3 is TGTGCCAGCACCATCCCGAGGGACAGGGGCCTCTATAACTATGGCTACACCTTC. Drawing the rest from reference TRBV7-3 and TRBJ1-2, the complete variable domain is GAGVSQTPSNKVTEKGKYVELRCDPISGHTALYWYRQSLGQGPEFLIYFQGTGAADDSGLPNDRFFAVRPEGSVSTLKIQRTERGDSAVYLCASTIPRDRGLYNYGYTFGSGTRLTVV.

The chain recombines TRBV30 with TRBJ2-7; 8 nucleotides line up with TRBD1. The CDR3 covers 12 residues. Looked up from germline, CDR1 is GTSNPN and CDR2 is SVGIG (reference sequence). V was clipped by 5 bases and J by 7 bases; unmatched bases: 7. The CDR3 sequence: CAWWDRLGEQYF. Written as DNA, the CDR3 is TGTGCCTGGTGGGACAGGTTGGGGGAGCAGTACTTC. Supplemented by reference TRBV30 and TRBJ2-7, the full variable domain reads SQTIHQWPATLVQPVGSPLSLECTVEGTSNPNLYWYRQAAGRGLQLLFYSVGIGQISSEVPQNLSASRPQDRQFILSSKKLLLSDSGFYLCAWWDRLGEQYFGPGTRLTVT.

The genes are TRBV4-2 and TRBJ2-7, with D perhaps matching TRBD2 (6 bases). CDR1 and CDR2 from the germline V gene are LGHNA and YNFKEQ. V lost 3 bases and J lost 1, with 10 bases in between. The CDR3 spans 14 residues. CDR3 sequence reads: CASSQSGSSYEQYF. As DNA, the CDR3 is TGTGCCAGCAGCCAGAGCGGGTCTTCCTACGAGCAGTACTTC.

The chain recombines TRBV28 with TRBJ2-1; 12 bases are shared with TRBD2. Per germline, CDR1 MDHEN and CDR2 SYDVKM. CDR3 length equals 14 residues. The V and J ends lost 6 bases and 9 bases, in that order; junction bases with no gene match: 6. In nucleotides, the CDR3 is TGTGCCAGCAGGACTAGCGGGGGTTCGAGTGAGCAGTTCTTC. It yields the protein CASRTSGGSSEQFF.

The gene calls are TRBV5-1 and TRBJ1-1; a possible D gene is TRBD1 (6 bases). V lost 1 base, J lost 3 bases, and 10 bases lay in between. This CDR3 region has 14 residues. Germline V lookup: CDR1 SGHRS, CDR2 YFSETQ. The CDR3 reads CASSLMGGHTEAFF. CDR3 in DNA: TGCGCCAGCAGCTTGATGGGGGGGCACACTGAAGCTTTCTTT.

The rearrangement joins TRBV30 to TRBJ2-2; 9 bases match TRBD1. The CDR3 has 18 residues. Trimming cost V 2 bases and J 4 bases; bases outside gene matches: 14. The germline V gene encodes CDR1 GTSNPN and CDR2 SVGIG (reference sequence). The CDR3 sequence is CAWSPRGDRAFSTGELFF. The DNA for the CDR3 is TGTGCCTGGAGTCCTAGAGGGGACAGGGCATTCTCCACCGGGGAGCTGTTTTTT.

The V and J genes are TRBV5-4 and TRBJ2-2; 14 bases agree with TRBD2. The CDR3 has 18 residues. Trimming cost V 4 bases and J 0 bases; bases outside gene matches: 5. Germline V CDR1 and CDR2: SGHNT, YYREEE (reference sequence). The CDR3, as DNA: TGTGCCAGCAGCAAAGGACTAGCGGGGGGTACGAACACCGGGGAGCTGTTTTTT. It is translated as CASSKGLAGGTNTGELFF.

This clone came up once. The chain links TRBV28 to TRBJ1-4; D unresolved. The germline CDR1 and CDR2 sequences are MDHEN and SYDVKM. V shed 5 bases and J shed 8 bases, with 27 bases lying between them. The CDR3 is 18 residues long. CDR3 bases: TGTGCCAGCAGTCCAATCCGATTAAAACAGTCCCAAAGGGAAAAACTGTTTTTT. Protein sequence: CASSPIRLKQSQREKLFF.

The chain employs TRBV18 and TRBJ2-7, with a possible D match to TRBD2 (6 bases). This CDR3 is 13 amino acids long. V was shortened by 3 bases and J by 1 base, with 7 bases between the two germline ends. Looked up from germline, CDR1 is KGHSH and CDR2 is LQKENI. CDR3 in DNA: TGTGCCAGCTCACCGCGGGATTCCTACGAGCAGTACTTC. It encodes CASSPRDSYEQYF.

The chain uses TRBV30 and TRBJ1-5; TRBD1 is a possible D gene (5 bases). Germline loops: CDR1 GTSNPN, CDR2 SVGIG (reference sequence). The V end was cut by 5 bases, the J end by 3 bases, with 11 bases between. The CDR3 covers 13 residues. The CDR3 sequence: CAWGRQSNQPQHF. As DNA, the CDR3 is TGTGCCTGGGGAAGACAGTCCAATCAGCCCCAGCATTTT.

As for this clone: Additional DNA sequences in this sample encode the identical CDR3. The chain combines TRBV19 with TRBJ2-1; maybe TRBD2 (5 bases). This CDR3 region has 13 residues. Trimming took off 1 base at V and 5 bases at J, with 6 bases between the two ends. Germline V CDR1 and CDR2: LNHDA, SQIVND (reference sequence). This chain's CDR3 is CASSIGRDNEQFF. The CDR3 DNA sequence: TGTGCCAGTAGTATAGGGCGGGACAATGAGCAGTTCTTC.

CDR3 in amino acids: CASSPTGTNYGYTF. The CDR3 bases are TGCGCCAGCAGTCCGACAGGGACTAACTATGGCTACACCTTC. The chain combines TRBV10-2 with TRBJ1-2; 7 bases map to TRBD1. The CDR3 consists of 14 residues. J was trimmed by 0 bases and V by 5 bases; bases with no gene match: 3. CDR1 and CDR2 (germline): WSHSY, SAAADI.

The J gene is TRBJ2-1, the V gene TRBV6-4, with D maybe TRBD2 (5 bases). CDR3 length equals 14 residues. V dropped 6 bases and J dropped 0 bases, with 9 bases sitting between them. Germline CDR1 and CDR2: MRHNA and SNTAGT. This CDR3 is CASRADASYNEQFF. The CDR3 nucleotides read TGTGCCAGCAGAGCGGACGCCTCCTACAATGAGCAGTTCTTC.

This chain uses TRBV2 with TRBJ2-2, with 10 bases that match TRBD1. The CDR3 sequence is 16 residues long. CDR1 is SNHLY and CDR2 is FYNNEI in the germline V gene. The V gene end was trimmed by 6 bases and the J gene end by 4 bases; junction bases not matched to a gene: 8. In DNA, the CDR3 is TGTGCCAGCAGCCGAGGACAGGGGGGGGCCACCGGGGAGCTGTTTTTT. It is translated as CASSRGQGGATGELFF.